This T cell receptor beta chain was captured by sequencing in a study of T cells in narcolepsy. The V end was cut by 1 base, the J end by 6 bases, with 13 bases between. Looked up from germline, CDR1 is LGHNA and CDR2 is YSLEER. CDR3 length: 14 residues. Here immunoSEQ multiplex PCR was the method, and the copy in TCRdb shows in-frame clones only, minus some. The sample contains around 30,000 clones, roughly four fifths of which appear only once. Material for sequencing was CD45RA- memory CD4+ T cells from PBMCs. The V call is TRBV4-3, the J call TRBJ2-7, with D uncertain. This TCR was sampled from a human donor with narcolepsy. CDR3 bases: TGCGCCAGCAGCCAAGCGGGCACCGCCGGCGAGCAGTACTTC. This gives the protein CASSQAGTAGEQYF.